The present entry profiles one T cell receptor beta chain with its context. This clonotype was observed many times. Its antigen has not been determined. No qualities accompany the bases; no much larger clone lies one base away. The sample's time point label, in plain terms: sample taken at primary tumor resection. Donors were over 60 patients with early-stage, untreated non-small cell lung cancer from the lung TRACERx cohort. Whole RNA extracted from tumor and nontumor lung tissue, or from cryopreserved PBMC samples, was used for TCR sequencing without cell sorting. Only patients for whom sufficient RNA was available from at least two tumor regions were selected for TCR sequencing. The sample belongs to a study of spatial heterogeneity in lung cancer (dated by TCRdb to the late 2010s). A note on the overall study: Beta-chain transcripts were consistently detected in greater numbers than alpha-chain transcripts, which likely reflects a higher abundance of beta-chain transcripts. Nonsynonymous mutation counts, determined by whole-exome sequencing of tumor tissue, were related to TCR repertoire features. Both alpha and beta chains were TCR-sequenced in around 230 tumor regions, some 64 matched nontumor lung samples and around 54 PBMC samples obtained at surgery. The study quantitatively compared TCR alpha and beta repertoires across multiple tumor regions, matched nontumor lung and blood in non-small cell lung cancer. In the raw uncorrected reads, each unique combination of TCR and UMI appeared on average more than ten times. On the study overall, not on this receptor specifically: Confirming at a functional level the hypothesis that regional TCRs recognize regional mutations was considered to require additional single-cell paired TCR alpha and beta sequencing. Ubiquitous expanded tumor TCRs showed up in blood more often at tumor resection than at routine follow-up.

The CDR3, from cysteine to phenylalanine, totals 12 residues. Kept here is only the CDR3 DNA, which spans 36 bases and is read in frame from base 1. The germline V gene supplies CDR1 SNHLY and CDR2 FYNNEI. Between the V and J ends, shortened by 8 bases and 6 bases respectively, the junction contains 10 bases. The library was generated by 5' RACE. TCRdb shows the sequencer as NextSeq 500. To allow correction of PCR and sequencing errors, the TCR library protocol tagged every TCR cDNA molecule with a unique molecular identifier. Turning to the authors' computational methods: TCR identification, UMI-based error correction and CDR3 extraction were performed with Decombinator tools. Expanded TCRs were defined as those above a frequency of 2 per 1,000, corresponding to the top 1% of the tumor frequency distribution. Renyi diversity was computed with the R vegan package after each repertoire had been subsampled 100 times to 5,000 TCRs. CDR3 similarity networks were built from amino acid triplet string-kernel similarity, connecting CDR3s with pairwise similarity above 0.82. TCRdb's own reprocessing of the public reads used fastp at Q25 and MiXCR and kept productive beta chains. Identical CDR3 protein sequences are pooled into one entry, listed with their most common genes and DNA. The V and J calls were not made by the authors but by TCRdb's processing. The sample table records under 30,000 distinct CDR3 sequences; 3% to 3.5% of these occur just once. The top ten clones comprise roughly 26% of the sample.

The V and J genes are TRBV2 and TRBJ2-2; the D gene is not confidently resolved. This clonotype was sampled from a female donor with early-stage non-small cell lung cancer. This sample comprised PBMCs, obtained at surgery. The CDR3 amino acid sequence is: CASVDEAGELFF. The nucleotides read TGTGCCAGCGTCGATGAGGCCGGGGAGCTGTTTTTT.